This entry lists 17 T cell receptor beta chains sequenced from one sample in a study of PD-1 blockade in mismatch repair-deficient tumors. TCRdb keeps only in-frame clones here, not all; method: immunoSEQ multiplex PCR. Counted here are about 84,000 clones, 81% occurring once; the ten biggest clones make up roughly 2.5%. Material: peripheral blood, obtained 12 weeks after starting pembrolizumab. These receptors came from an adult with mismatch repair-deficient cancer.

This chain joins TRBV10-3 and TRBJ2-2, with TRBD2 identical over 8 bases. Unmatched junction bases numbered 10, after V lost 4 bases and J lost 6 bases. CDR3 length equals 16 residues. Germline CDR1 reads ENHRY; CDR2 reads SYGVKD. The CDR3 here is CAISAPRGREAGELFF. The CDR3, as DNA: TGTGCCATCAGTGCCCCCCGGGGGCGGGAGGCCGGGGAGCTGTTTTTT.

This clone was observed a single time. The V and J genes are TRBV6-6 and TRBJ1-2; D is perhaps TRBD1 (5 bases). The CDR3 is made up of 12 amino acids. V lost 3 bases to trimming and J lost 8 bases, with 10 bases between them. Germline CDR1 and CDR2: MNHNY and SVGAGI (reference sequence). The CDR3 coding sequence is TGTGCCAGCAGTTATGGGGCAGGAGGCTACACCTTC. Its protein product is CASSYGAGGYTF.

CDR3 region: CASRLLGQGLNTEAFF. The CDR3 nucleotides are TGTGCCAGCAGACTTTTGGGACAGGGGTTGAACACTGAAGCTTTCTTT. The gene calls are TRBV27 and TRBJ1-1; 10 bases align to TRBD1. This CDR3 has 16 amino acids. J gave up 0 bases and V 6 bases, and 7 bases lay outside the gene matches. The germline V gene has CDR1 MNHEY and CDR2 SMNVEV (reference sequence).

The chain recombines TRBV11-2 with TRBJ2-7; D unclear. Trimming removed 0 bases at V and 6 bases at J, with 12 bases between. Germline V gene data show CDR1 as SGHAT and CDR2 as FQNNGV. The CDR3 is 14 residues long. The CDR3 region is CASSLDRGRSEQYF. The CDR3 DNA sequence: TGTGCCAGCAGCTTAGATCGTGGCCGGAGCGAGCAGTACTTC. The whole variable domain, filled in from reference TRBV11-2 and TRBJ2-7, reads EAGVAQSPRYKIIEKRQSVAFWCNPISGHATLYWYQQILGQGPKLLIQFQNNGVVDDSQLPKDRFSAERLKGVDSTLKIQPAKLEDSAVYLCASSLDRGRSEQYFGPGTRLTVT.

The CDR3: CASSIVSGQNYEQYF. As DNA, the CDR3 is TGTGCCAGTAGTATAGTTTCGGGACAGAACTACGAGCAGTACTTC. The chain has TRBV19 and TRBJ2-7, with 7 nucleotides matching TRBD1. V lost 1 base to trimming and J lost 3 bases; unmatched junction nucleotides: 6. CDR3 length: 15 amino acids. Germline CDR1 reads LNHDA; CDR2 reads SQIVND (reference sequence).

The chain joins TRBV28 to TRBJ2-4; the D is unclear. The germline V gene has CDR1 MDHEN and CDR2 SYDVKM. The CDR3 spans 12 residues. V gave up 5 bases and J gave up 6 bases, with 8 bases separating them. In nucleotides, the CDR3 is TGTGCCAGCAGTCCGCGGCCAAACATTCAGTACTTC. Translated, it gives CASSPRPNIQYF.

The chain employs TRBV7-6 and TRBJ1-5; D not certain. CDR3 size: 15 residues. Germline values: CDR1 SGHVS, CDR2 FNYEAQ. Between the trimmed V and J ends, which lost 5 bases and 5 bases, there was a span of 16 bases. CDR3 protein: CASSLDGSRDQPQHF. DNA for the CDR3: TGTGCCAGCAGCCTGGACGGCTCAAGGGATCAGCCCCAGCATTTT. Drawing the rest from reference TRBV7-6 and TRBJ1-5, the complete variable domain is GAGVSQSPRYKVTKRGQDVALRCDPISGHVSLYWYRQALGQGPEFLTYFNYEAQQDKSGLPNDRFSAERPEGSISTLTIQRTEQRDSAMYRCASSLDGSRDQPQHFGDGTRLSIL.

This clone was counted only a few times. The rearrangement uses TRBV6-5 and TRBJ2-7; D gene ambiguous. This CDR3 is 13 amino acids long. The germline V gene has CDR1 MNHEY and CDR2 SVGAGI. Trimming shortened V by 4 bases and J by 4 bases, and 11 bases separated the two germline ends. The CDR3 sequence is CASSSSVGYEQYF. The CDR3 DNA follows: TGTGCCAGCAGTTCCTCCGTGGGTTACGAGCAGTACTTC.

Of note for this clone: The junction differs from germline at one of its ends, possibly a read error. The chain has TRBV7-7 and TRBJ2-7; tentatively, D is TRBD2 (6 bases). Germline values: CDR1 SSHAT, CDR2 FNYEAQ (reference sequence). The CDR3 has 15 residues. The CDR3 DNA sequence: TGTGCTAGCAGCCTCTCTCCAGGGAGGAGCGGCGAGCAGTACTTC. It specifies CASSLSPGRSGEQYF.

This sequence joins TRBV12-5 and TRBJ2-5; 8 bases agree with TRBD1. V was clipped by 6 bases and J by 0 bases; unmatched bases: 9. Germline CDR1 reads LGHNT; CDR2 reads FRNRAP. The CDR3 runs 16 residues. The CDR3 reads CASGEGQGSYQETQYF. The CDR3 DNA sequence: TGTGCTAGTGGGGAAGGACAGGGCTCGTACCAAGAGACCCAGTACTTC.

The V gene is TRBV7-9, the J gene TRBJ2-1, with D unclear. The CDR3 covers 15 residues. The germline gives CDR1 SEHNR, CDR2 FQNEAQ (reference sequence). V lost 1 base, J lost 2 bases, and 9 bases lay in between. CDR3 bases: TGTGCCAGCAGCTTAGTGGCAGATCCCTACAATGAGCAGTTCTTC. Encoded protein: CASSLVADPYNEQFF.

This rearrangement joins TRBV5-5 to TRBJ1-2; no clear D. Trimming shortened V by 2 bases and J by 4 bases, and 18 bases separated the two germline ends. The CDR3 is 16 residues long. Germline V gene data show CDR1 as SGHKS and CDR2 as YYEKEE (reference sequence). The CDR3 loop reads CASSLNLGQASYGYTF. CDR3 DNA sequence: TGTGCCAGCAGCTTAAATCTCGGTCAGGCAAGCTATGGCTACACCTTC.

The chain's CDR3 is CASSVGWGGYEQYF. The CDR3 region has the DNA TGTGCCAGCAGCGTAGGCTGGGGAGGCTACGAGCAGTACTTC. V is TRBV9 and J is TRBJ2-7; D possibly corresponds to TRBD2 (6 bases). The CDR3 extends over 14 amino acids. V shed 0 bases and J shed 3 bases, with 10 bases lying between them. The germline CDR1 and CDR2 sequences are SGDLS and YYNGEE.

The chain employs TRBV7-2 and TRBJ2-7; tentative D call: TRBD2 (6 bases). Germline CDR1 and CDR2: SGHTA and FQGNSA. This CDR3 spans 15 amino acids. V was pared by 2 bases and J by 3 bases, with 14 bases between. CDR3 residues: CASSLSASVDYEQYF. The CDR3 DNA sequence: TGTGCCAGCAGCTTATCGGCTAGCGTCGACTACGAGCAGTACTTC.

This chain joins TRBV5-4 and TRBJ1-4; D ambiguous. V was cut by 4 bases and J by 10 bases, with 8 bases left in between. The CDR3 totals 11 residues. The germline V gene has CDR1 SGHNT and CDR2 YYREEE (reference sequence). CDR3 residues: CASSLRGKLFF. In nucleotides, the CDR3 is TGTGCCAGCAGCCTGCGAGGAAAACTGTTTTTT.

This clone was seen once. The CDR3 sequence is CASSLGNQNTEAFF. The CDR3 DNA sequence: TGTGCCAGCAGCTTGGGAAACCAGAACACTGAAGCTTTCTTT. The V call is TRBV5-5, the J call TRBJ1-1; no clear D. V was pared by 0 bases and J by 1 base, with 7 bases between. This CDR3 spans 14 amino acids. Germline V gene sequence: CDR1 SGHKS, CDR2 YYEKEE (reference sequence).

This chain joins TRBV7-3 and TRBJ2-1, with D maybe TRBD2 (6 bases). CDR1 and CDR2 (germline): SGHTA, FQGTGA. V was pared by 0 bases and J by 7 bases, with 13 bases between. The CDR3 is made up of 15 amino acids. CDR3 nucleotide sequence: TGTGCCAGCAGCTTAACGGGAGGATTCCAAAATGAGCAGTTCTTC. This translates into CASSLTGGFQNEQFF.